This TCR beta chain was obtained from a study of blood T cell repertoires in COVID-19. Study in general: Italy, Spain and the United States were the sources of the convalescent and acute COVID-19 samples.

The CDR3 contains 15 residues. V lost 0 bases to trimming and J lost 5 bases; unmatched junction nucleotides: 2. Germline lookup yields CDR1 LNHDA and CDR2 SQIVND (reference sequence). Recruits, aged roughly 18 to 100 years, lived in 20 to 30 US areas. TCRdb keeps only in-frame clones here, not all; method: immunoSEQ multiplex PCR. Here the sample spans 350,000 to 400,000 clones, approximately 84% being singletons. The source material was PBMCs or T cells enriched from blood (not recorded which). The chain combines TRBV19 with TRBJ1-5; 9 bases map to TRBD1. This sequence was found in a woman aged 25-40 years who had recovered from COVID-19. This chain's CDR3 is CASSIDTGGYQPQHF. For the CDR3, the DNA is TGTGCCAGTAGTATAGACACAGGGGGCTATCAGCCCCAGCATTTT.